This T cell receptor (beta chain) was profiled in a study of T-cell reconstitution after alpha-beta-depleted transplantation in children. CDR1 SQVTM and CDR2 ANQGSEA come from the germline V gene. This CDR3 is 14 amino acids long. V dropped 4 bases and J dropped 1 base, with 13 bases sitting between them. The TCRbeta library was prepared with unique molecular identifiers. TCRdb reprocessed the PCR reads via MiXCR and lists one record per CDR3 protein. The repertoire includes about 980,000 distinct CDR3 sequences, about 30% of them detected once, and roughly 28% sits in the top ten. This clonotype was counted many times. Antigen unknown. Overall study results and limits: Where alpha-beta T cells came from about two months after transplant was reportedly several hundred expanded graft clones. Diversity and T-cell counts at one year after transplant derived mostly from new T cells.

Sample: PBMCs, mostly from graft donor cells, taken 360 days after TCRalphabeta/CD19-depleted stem cell transplant. The sequence was obtained from a boy in the first two years of life who had a stem cell transplant for SCID, so the T cells may come from the graft donor. The genes are TRBV29-1 and TRBJ1-1; possibly TRBD1 for D (5 bases). The CDR3 protein is CSVVQRGRNTEAFF. In nucleotides, the CDR3 is TGCAGCGTTGTACAACGGGGGAGGAACACTGAAGCTTTCTTT. Complete variable domain (other parts from reference TRBV29-1 and TRBJ1-1): SAVISQKPSRDICQRGTSLTIQCQVDSQVTMMFWYRQQPGQSLTLIATANQGSEATYESGFVIDKFPISRPNLTFSTLTVSNMSPEDSSIYLCSVVQRGRNTEAFFGQGTRLTVV.